The T cell receptor (beta chain) under discussion was sequenced for a study of blood T cell repertoires in COVID-19. Here immunoSEQ multiplex PCR was the method, and the copy in TCRdb shows in-frame clones only, minus some. The sample includes nearly 200,000 clones, roughly 90% of them seen just once. CDR3 size: 15 residues. The V gene lost 5 bases and the J gene lost 1 base, with 12 bases spanning the gap. The germline V gene has CDR1 LGHDT and CDR2 YNNKEL (reference sequence). The TCR originated in a woman in her 70s with acute or convalescent COVID-19. J is TRBJ1-5 and V is TRBV3-1 (or the pseudogene TRBV3-2); D is unclear. Sequenced input: peripheral blood. CDR3 bases: TGTGCCAGCAGCGCAGGTCGTTCAAGCAATCAGCCCCAGCATTTT. Translating it yields CASSAGRSSNQPQHF.